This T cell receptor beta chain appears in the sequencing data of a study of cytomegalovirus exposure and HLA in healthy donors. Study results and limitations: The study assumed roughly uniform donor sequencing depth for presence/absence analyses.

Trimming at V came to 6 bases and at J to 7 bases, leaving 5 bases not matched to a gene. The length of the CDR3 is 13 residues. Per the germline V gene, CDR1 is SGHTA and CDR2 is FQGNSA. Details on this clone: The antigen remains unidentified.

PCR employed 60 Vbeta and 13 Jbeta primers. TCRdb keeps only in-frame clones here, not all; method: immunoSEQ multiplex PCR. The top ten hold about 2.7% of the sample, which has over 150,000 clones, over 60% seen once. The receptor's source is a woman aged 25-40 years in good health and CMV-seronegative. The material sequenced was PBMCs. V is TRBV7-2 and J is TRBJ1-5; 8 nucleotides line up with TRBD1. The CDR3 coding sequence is TGTGCCAGCAGATCCGACAGGGGACAGCCCCAGCATTTT. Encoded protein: CASRSDRGQPQHF.